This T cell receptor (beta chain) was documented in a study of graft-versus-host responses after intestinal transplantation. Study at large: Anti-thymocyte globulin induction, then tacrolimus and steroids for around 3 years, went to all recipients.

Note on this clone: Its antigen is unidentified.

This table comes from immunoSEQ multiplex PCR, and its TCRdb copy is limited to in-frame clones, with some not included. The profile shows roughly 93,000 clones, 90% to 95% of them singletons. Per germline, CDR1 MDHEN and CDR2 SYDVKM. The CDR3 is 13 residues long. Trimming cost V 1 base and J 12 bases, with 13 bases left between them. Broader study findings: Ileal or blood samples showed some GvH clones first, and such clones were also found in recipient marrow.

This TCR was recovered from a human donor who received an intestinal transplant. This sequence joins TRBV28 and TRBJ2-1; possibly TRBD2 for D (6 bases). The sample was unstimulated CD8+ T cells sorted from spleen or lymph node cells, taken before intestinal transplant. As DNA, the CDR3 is TGTGCCAGCAGTTTATTAGGAGGGACTGTGCAGTTCTTC. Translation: CASSLLGGTVQFF.